Each of the 18 T cell receptor beta chains below was sequenced from the same sample in a study of T cell repertoires in ileal Crohn's disease. Assay: immunoSEQ multiplex PCR; the TCRdb copy retains only in-frame clones and omits some. The data show some 30,000 clones, around 77% seen once. Input material: ileal tissue. These receptors all stem from an adult with Crohn's disease.

This sequence joins TRBV7-2 and TRBJ2-3; the D is unclear. The germline CDR1 and CDR2 sequences are SGHTA and FQGNSA. V lost 5 bases to trimming and J lost 2 bases, with 5 bases between them. This CDR3 has 12 residues. DNA for the CDR3: TGTGCCAGCAGCACCTACACAGATACGCAGTATTTT. It is translated as CASSTYTDTQYF.

The chain carries TRBV6-5 and TRBJ2-7, with D tentatively TRBD2 (6 bases). CDR3 length: 13 residues. CDR1 and CDR2 (germline): MNHEY, SVGAGI. Deletions cut 5 bases from V and 6 bases from J, with 14 bases between. This chain's CDR3 is CASSPRLVPEQYF. CDR3 nucleotide sequence: TGTGCCAGCAGTCCGAGACTAGTCCCCGAGCAGTACTTC.

The chain employs TRBV30 and TRBJ1-2; maybe TRBD1 (5 bases). Trimming left V 4 bases short and J 3 bases short, with 6 bases between. Per the germline V gene, CDR1 is GTSNPN and CDR2 is SVGIG (reference sequence). CDR3 length: 11 residues. The DNA of the CDR3 is TGTGCCTGGAACAGGTACTATGGCTACACCTTC. Protein: CAWNRYYGYTF.

This clone was counted between two and nine times. The chain links TRBV19 to TRBJ1-4; TRBD1 might be the D (5 bases). The CDR3 is 15 residues long. Germline CDR1 is LNHDA and CDR2 is SQIVND (reference sequence). V lost 7 bases, J lost 8 bases, and 20 bases lay in between. Here the CDR3 reads CASNKLTAQGEKLFF. The CDR3, as DNA: TGTGCCAGTAACAAATTGACAGCCCAAGGGGAAAAACTGTTTTTT.

The CDR3 region has the DNA TGTGCCAGCTCACCAGGACAGGGTGGTAATTCACCCCTCCACTTT. Residues: CASSPGQGGNSPLHF. This chain uses TRBV18 with TRBJ1-6; 8 nucleotides match TRBD1. The CDR3 covers 15 residues. Germline loops: CDR1 KGHSH, CDR2 LQKENI. The ends lost 2 bases at V and 6 bases at J; junction bases unmatched: 3. Full variable domain (missing parts from reference TRBV18 and TRBJ1-6): NAGVMQNPRHLVRRRGQEARLRCSPMKGHSHVYWYRQLPEEGLKFMVYLQKENIIDESGMPKERFSAEFPKEGPSILRIQQVVRGDSAAYFCASSPGQGGNSPLHFGNGTRLTVT.

The chain uses TRBV7-3 and TRBJ2-3; 11 bases fit TRBD2. The CDR3 contains 14 residues. In germline, CDR1 is SGHTA, CDR2 FQGTGA. Trimming removed 4 bases from V and 6 bases from J; junction bases left unmatched: 3. For the CDR3, the DNA is TGTGCCAGCAGCTCTAGCGGGGGGCGGGATACGCAGTATTTT. This codes for CASSSSGGRDTQYF.

This clone showed up just once. The chain joins TRBV15 to TRBJ1-3; a weak D match, TRBD1 (6 bases). The CDR3 covers 14 residues. The V gene's germline CDR1 is LNHNV and CDR2 YYDKDF (reference sequence). Trimming removed 6 bases at V and 4 bases at J, with 13 bases between. The CDR3 here is CATSLNRVGNTIYF. In DNA, the CDR3 is TGTGCCACCAGTTTAAACAGGGTCGGAAACACCATATATTTT.

J is TRBJ2-3 and V is TRBV5-6; TRBD2 might be the D (6 bases). CDR3 size: 15 residues. V lost 2 bases, J lost 9 bases, and 19 bases lay in between. Germline assignment: CDR1 SGHDT and CDR2 YYEEEE. The CDR3 reads CASSFEGNYAGTQYF. DNA for the CDR3: TGTGCCAGCAGCTTCGAGGGAAACTACGCGGGAACGCAGTATTTT. The full variable domain, with the rest looked up from reference TRBV5-6 and TRBJ2-3, is DAGVTQSPTHLIKTRGQQVTLRCSPKSGHDTVSWYQQALGQGPQFIFQYYEEEERQRGNFPDRFSGHQFPNYSSELNVNALLLGDSALYLCASSFEGNYAGTQYFGPGTRLTVL.

The chain employs TRBV15 and TRBJ2-3, with TRBD2 matching over 9 bases. There are 17 residues in the CDR3. Germline V CDR1 and CDR2: LNHNV, YYDKDF (reference sequence). V lost 1 base to trimming and J lost 3 bases; unmatched junction nucleotides: 8. CDR3 region: CATSRGLAGEITDTQYF. The CDR3 bases are TGTGCCACCAGCAGAGGGTTAGCGGGAGAAATTACAGATACGCAGTATTTT.

The count of this clone is one. V usage is TRBV20-1 and J usage is TRBJ2-3; a weak D match, TRBD1 (5 bases). Germline V gene sequence: CDR1 DFQATT, CDR2 SNEGSKA (reference sequence). The CDR3 spans 10 residues. The CDR3 sequence is CSAGIDTQYF. DNA of the CDR3: TGCAGCGCAGGGATAGATACGCAGTATTTT.

This rearrangement joins TRBV9 to TRBJ2-3; the D gene is possibly TRBD1 (5 bases). The length of the CDR3 is 15 residues. Trimming cost V 1 base and J 0 bases, with 9 bases left between them. CDR1 is SGDLS and CDR2 is YYNGEE in the germline V gene. Here the CDR3 reads CASSVWTSSTDTQYF. Written as DNA, the CDR3 is TGTGCCAGCAGCGTATGGACATCTAGCACAGATACGCAGTATTTT.

The rearrangement joins TRBV9 to TRBJ1-2, with 11 bases fitting TRBD1. The CDR3 contains 14 residues. Germline V lookup: CDR1 SGDLS, CDR2 YYNGEE. The J segment lost 7 bases and the V segment lost 4 bases, leaving 6 bases of the junction unmatched. CDR3 amino acids: CASSLGQGVPGYTF. The CDR3 coding sequence is TGTGCCAGCAGCCTGGGACAGGGGGTACCTGGCTACACCTTC.

This clone has a single count. The chain joins TRBV6-1 to TRBJ2-7; 10 positions match TRBD1. In germline, CDR1 is MNHNS, CDR2 SASEGT. The V and J ends lost 6 bases and 6 bases, in that order; junction bases with no gene match: 5. The CDR3 is 13 amino acids. The CDR3 DNA is TGTGCCAGCAGGGGGAGGACAGGGGGCGAGCAGTACTTC. This encodes CASRGRTGGEQYF.

J is TRBJ2-6 and V is TRBV5-1; tentative D call: TRBD2 (6 bases). The CDR3 runs to 18 residues. The germline V and J ends were trimmed by 2 bases and 1 base, with 16 bases remaining between them. CDR1 SGHRS and CDR2 YFSETQ come from the germline V gene. The CDR3 region is CASSFSGRQRSGANVLTF. For the CDR3, the DNA is TGCGCCAGCAGCTTTAGCGGCAGGCAGCGATCTGGGGCCAACGTCCTGACTTTC.

The J gene is TRBJ1-5, the V gene TRBV5-6; D is ambiguous. Germline assignment: CDR1 SGHDT and CDR2 YYEEEE. This CDR3 has 15 amino acids. V lost 0 bases to trimming and J lost 5 bases, with 12 bases between them. The CDR3 spells CASSLGAALDQPQHF. The DNA for the CDR3 is TGTGCCAGCAGCTTGGGTGCCGCGTTAGATCAGCCCCAGCATTTT.

The chain recombines TRBV19 with TRBJ1-2; 9 bases are shared with TRBD1. The V segment lost 5 bases and the J segment 4 bases; nucleotides outside the gene matches: 14. CDR3 size: 17 residues. From germline, CDR1 is LNHDA and CDR2 SQIVND (reference sequence). The CDR3 loop reads CASSPRGQGVVVYGYTF. In nucleotides, the CDR3 is TGTGCCAGTAGTCCTAGGGGACAGGGAGTCGTGGTCTATGGCTACACCTTC. The entire variable domain, with the rest obtained from reference TRBV19 and TRBJ1-2, is as follows: DGGITQSPKYLFRKEGQNVTLSCEQNLNHDAMYWYRQDPGQGLRLIYYSQIVNDFQKGDIAEGYSVSREKKESFPLTVTSAQKNPTAFYLCASSPRGQGVVVYGYTFGSGTRLTVV.

As regards this clone: The junction departs from the called germline gene at one end, perhaps through a read error. The rearrangement joins TRBV7-2 to TRBJ2-5; D is uncertain. CDR1 SGHTA and CDR2 FQGNSA come from the germline V gene. This CDR3 region has 14 residues. The CDR3 DNA is TGTGCCAGCAGCTTAGTGGAATCGTCGGCTGTCCGGGACTTC. Its protein is CASSLVESSAVRDF. Complete variable domain (other parts from reference TRBV7-2 and TRBJ2-5): GAGVSQSPSNKVTEKGKDVELRCDPISGHTALYWYRQSLGQGLEFLIYFQGNSAPDKSGLPSDRFSAERTGGSVSTLTIQRTQQEDSAVYLCASSLVESSAVRDFGPGTRLLVL.

The chain recombines TRBV4-2 with TRBJ2-5; 9 bases align to TRBD1. Germline V gene lookup returns CDR1 LGHNA and CDR2 YNFKEQ. The CDR3 runs 15 residues. V trimming: 3 bases; J trimming: 5 bases; junction bases outside the gene matches: 7. CDR3 sequence reads: CASSHINRGPETQYF. DNA for the CDR3: TGTGCCAGCAGCCATATAAACAGGGGGCCTGAGACCCAGTACTTC.